Below, 6 T cell receptor beta chains from the same sample are listed, as sequenced in a study of blood T cells in healthy people across ages. Primed by a sample-barcoded 5' primer and a J-beta primer mix, a second PCR proceeded for about 7 to 11 cycles. TCRdb re-analysed the 5' RACE reads in MiXCR, keeping a single row per CDR3 protein. This sample carries about 730,000 distinct CDR3 sequences, roughly 45% of them seen once, and the ten largest clones take 20% to 25%. Material: blood. Every receptor here comes from a woman aged 55-69 years in good health.

This clonotype was counted a few times. The V call is TRBV4-3, the J call TRBJ2-1; 10 bases are shared with TRBD2. Germline values: CDR1 LGHNA, CDR2 YSLEER. Unmatched junction bases numbered 3, after V lost 0 bases and J lost 10 bases. The CDR3 spans 14 residues. The CDR3 sequence is CASSQDRGLAEQFF. CDR3 nucleotides: TGCGCCAGCAGCCAAGATAGGGGACTAGCGGAGCAGTTCTTC.

The chain has TRBV29-1 and TRBJ2-2; the match to TRBD1 covers 10 bases. This CDR3 is built from 15 residues. Germline V gene lookup returns CDR1 SQVTM and CDR2 ANQGSEA. The J segment lost 5 bases and the V segment lost 6 bases, leaving 9 bases of the junction unmatched. The CDR3 bases are TGCAGCGTGAGAAAACAGGGACAGGGGACCGGGGAGCTGTTTTTT. It encodes CSVRKQGQGTGELFF.

The rearrangement links TRBV28 to TRBJ2-3; 7 nucleotides match TRBD1. Trimming took 1 base from V and 5 from J; bases not matched to a gene: 6. Per germline, CDR1 MDHEN and CDR2 SYDVKM. CDR3 size: 15 residues. The CDR3 DNA reads as TGTGCCAGCAGTTTATTTCAGGGGGAGCGAGATACGCAGTATTTT. This translates into CASSLFQGERDTQYF.

The rearrangement joins TRBV10-3 to TRBJ2-2; D is ambiguous. V lost 4 bases and J 4 bases, leaving 4 bases between the germline ends. Germline CDR1 is ENHRY and CDR2 is SYGVKD. The CDR3 runs 12 residues. This CDR3 reads CAISGGTGELFF. CDR3 DNA: TGTGCCATCAGTGGGGGCACCGGGGAGCTGTTTTTT.

This clonotype was recorded a few times. This sequence joins TRBV10-3 and TRBJ2-1, with 10 bases aligning to TRBD2. Germline V gene sequence: CDR1 ENHRY, CDR2 SYGVKD. The CDR3 length is 15 residues. V gave up 10 bases and J gave up 5 bases; unmatched junction bases: 11. CDR3 nucleotides: TGTGCCACTGTGAGTACTAGCGGGGCTCACAATGAGCAGTTCTTC. Translation: CATVSTSGAHNEQFF.

This clonotype has only one observation. This chain connects TRBV28 to TRBJ2-5, with TRBD2 matching over 7 bases. The CDR3 sequence is 15 residues long. The germline CDR1 and CDR2 sequences are MDHEN and SYDVKM. J gave up 11 bases and V 3 bases, and 15 bases lay outside the gene matches. The DNA for the CDR3 is TGTGCCAGCAGTTTTTTTAGGGGCCACCGGCGGGAGCAGTACTTC. Translated, it gives CASSFFRGHRREQYF.